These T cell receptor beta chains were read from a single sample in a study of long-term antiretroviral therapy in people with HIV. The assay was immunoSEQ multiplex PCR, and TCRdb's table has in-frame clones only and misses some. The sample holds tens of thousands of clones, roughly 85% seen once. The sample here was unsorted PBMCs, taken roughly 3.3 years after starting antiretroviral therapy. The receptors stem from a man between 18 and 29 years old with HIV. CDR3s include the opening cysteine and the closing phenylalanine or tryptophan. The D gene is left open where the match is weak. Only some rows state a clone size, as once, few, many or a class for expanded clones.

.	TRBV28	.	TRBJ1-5	CASSLVEGGQPQHF	TGTGCCAGCAGTTTAGTAGAGGGCGGTCAGCCCCAGCATTTT
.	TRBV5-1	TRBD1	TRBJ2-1	CASSVGQGSEQFF	TGCGCCAGCAGCGTGGGACAGGGTAGTGAGCAGTTCTTC
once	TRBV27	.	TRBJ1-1	CASSLNRLPHSGVNTEAFF	TGTGCCAGCAGTTTGAACCGTCTTCCCCATTCGGGGGTGAACACTGAAGCTTTCTTT
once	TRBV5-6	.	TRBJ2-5	CASSLAPLETQYF	TGTGCCAGCAGCTTGGCGCCCTTAGAGACCCAGTACTTC
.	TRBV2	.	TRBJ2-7	CASSGTLDYEQYF	TGTGCCAGCAGCGGGACACTTGACTACGAGCAGTACTTC
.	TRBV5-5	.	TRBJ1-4	CASSWDRETHYEKLFF	TGTGCCAGCAGCTGGGACCGGGAGACGCACTATGAAAAACTGTTTTTT
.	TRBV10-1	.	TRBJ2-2	CASSGKGTPPLNTGELFF	TGCGCCAGCAGTGGGAAAGGGACACCCCCATTGAACACCGGGGAGCTGTTTTTT
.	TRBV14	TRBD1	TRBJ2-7	CASSQSGTGSSYEQYF	TGTGCCAGCAGCCAGTCCGGGACAGGTAGCTCCTACGAGCAGTACTTC
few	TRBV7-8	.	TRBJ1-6	CASSFDISRGNSPLHF	TGTGCCAGCAGCTTCGACATCAGCCGCGGTAATTCACCCCTCCACTTT
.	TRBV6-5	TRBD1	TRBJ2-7	CASSYDPDRSSYEQYF	TGTGCCAGCAGTTACGACCCGGACAGGAGCTCCTACGAGCAGTACTTC
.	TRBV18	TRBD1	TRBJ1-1	CASSPPRTGNTEAFF	TGTGCCAGCTCACCACCTCGGACAGGGAACACTGAAGCTTTCTTT
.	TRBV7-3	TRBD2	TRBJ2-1	CASSLIATSGRGSYNEQFF	TGTGCCAGCAGCTTAATCGCGACTAGCGGGAGAGGCTCCTACAATGAGCAGTTCTTC